Shown below are 20 T cell receptor beta chains from a single sample sequenced in a study of T cell responses to AZD1222 COVID-19 vaccine. The data were produced by immunoSEQ multiplex PCR, yet TCRdb's version contains in-frame clones alone and is incomplete. Altogether roughly 130,000 clones are present, 80% to 90% being singletons, with the ten largest covering around 3.1%. The input for sequencing was peripheral blood, taken on day 0 of AZD1222 vaccination. The receptors come from an adult in good health.

The rearrangement joins TRBV19 to TRBJ2-7; TRBD2 agrees at 9 bases. The CDR3 spans 15 residues. The germline CDR1 and CDR2 sequences are LNHDA and SQIVND (reference sequence). V lost 5 bases and J lost 2; bases outside the gene matches: 7. CDR3 DNA: TGTGCCAGTAGTCCTGGACTAGCGCTAACCTACGAGCAGTACTTC. This gives the protein CASSPGLALTYEQYF.

The gene calls are TRBV7-9 and TRBJ2-5, with 10 bases aligning to TRBD2. CDR1 SEHNR and CDR2 FQNEAQ come from the germline V gene (reference sequence). V lost 5 bases and J lost 4; bases outside the gene matches: 10. The CDR3 runs to 16 residues. CDR3: CASSVYSGGHAETQYF. In DNA, the CDR3 is TGTGCCAGCAGCGTATATAGCGGGGGGCATGCAGAGACCCAGTACTTC. The entire variable domain, with the rest obtained from reference TRBV7-9 and TRBJ2-5, is as follows: DTGVSQNPRHKITKRGQNVTFRCDPISEHNRLYWYRQTLGQGPEFLTYFQNEAQLEKSRLLSDRFSAERPKGSFSTLEIQRTEQGDSAMYLCASSVYSGGHAETQYFGPGTRLLVL.

The chain is built from TRBV10-1 and TRBJ1-5, with TRBD1 matching 10 bases. After removal of 6 bases from V and 5 bases from J, the junction contained 4 bases not matched to a gene. This CDR3 is 14 amino acids long. Per germline, CDR1 WNHNN and CDR2 SYGVQD (reference sequence). The DNA of the CDR3 is TGCGCCAGCAGCGACAGGGGGCCGGATCAGCCCCAGCATTTT. Its translation: CASSDRGPDQPQHF.

The V gene is TRBV2, the J gene TRBJ1-1, with D perhaps TRBD1 (5 bases). Germline V CDR1 and CDR2: SNHLY, FYNNEI. Between the trimmed V and J ends, which lost 6 bases and 5 bases, there was a span of 16 bases. The CDR3 runs 14 residues. CDR3 loop: CASRWSGRETEAFF. CDR3 DNA: TGTGCCAGCAGGTGGTCAGGGAGAGAAACTGAAGCTTTCTTT.

The chain joins TRBV27 to TRBJ2-7; 7 bases are a match to TRBD1. V shed 5 bases and J 5 bases; nucleotides not matched to a gene: 9. Looked up from germline, CDR1 is MNHEY and CDR2 is SMNVEV (reference sequence). The CDR3 covers 14 residues. The CDR3 is CASSPGQAVHEQYF. Here the CDR3 DNA reads TGTGCCAGCAGTCCCGGACAGGCCGTCCACGAGCAGTACTTC.

The rearrangement uses TRBV4-1 and TRBJ1-6; 8 bases fit TRBD1. Germline lookup yields CDR1 MGHRA and CDR2 YSYEKL. V trimming: 8 bases; J trimming: 13 bases; junction bases outside the gene matches: 22. CDR3 length: 17 amino acids. The CDR3 is CASRPGAGGLIKAPLHF. CDR3 nucleotide sequence: TGCGCCAGCCGACCGGGTGCAGGGGGCCTTATAAAGGCGCCCCTCCACTTT.

This chain uses TRBV5-1 with TRBJ2-7, with D possibly called TRBD1 or TRBD2 (5 bases each). Looked up from germline, CDR1 is SGHRS and CDR2 is YFSETQ. Trimming removed 4 bases at V and 4 bases at J, with 18 bases between. The CDR3 has 15 amino acids. The CDR3 region has the DNA TGCGCCAGCAGCCCGCCGGGGCTTCCTACTTACGAGCAGTACTTC. Its translation is CASSPPGLPTYEQYF. Full variable domain (rest looked up from reference TRBV5-1 and TRBJ2-7): KAGVTQTPRYLIKTRGQQVTLSCSPISGHRSVSWYQQTPGQGLQFLFEYFSETQRNKGNFPGRFSGRQFSNSRSEMNVSTLELGDSALYLCASSPPGLPTYEQYFGPGTRLTVT.

V gene TRBV7-8 combines with J gene TRBJ2-1; D is possibly TRBD2 (5 bases). Trimming left V 5 bases short and J 6 bases short, with 17 bases between. The CDR3 runs 15 residues. Looked up from germline, CDR1 is SGHVS and CDR2 is FQNEAQ. The CDR3 spells CASSLWTGPVNEQFF. CDR3 nucleotides: TGTGCCAGCAGCCTTTGGACTGGGCCCGTCAATGAGCAGTTCTTC.

The V and J genes are TRBV5-5 and TRBJ1-3, with TRBD1 matching 10 bases. The CDR3 runs to 14 residues. Losses at the gene ends were 3 bases for V and 7 bases for J; bases not matched to a gene: 4. Germline CDR1 reads SGHKS; CDR2 reads YYEKEE (reference sequence). This chain's CDR3 is CASSSPGQGNTIYF. The CDR3 region has the DNA TGTGCCAGCAGCTCCCCGGGACAGGGGAACACCATATATTTT.

The genes are TRBV2 and TRBJ2-1; D could derive from TRBD1 or TRBD2 (5 bases each). Germline lookup yields CDR1 SNHLY and CDR2 FYNNEI. V was shortened by 3 bases and J by 0 bases, with 9 bases between the two germline ends. The CDR3 consists of 15 residues. This CDR3 reads CASSEGESSYNEQFF. CDR3 nucleotides: TGTGCCAGCAGTGAGGGGGAGAGCTCCTACAATGAGCAGTTCTTC.

Here the CDR3 DNA reads TGTGCCAGCAGCGTAGATGTCACCTACCCATACGAGCAGTACTTC. Protein product: CASSVDVTYPYEQYF. The rearrangement links TRBV9 to TRBJ2-7, with no clear D. The germline CDR1 and CDR2 sequences are SGDLS and YYNGEE. V was pared by 0 bases and J by 4 bases, with 14 bases between. The CDR3 has 15 residues.

This chain links TRBV3-1 (or the pseudogene TRBV3-2) with TRBJ2-7; 7 bases line up with TRBD2. Per the germline V gene, CDR1 is LGHDT and CDR2 is YNNKEL (reference sequence). The ends lost 1 base at V and 0 bases at J; junction bases unmatched: 6. The CDR3 covers 16 residues. CDR3 protein: CASSQGLGTNSYEQYF. The CDR3 nucleotides read TGTGCCAGCAGCCAAGGGTTAGGGACTAACTCCTACGAGCAGTACTTC.

V and J are TRBV28 and TRBJ2-7, with a possible D match to TRBD1 (6 bases). Per germline, CDR1 MDHEN and CDR2 SYDVKM. This CDR3 spans 14 amino acids. Trimming removed 3 bases at V and 0 bases at J, with 9 bases between. The CDR3 here is CASSLRGNSYEQYF. Here the CDR3 DNA reads TGTGCCAGCAGTTTGAGGGGGAACTCCTACGAGCAGTACTTC.

This clone was observed once. The CDR3 protein is CACPGSYNEQFF. Here the CDR3 DNA reads TGTGCCTGTCCGGGGAGCTACAATGAGCAGTTCTTC. The gene calls are TRBV30 and TRBJ2-1; tentatively, D is TRBD2 (5 bases). Trimming shortened V by 6 bases and J by 3 bases, and 9 bases separated the two germline ends. Germline V gives CDR1 GTSNPN, CDR2 SVGIG (reference sequence). The CDR3 is made up of 12 amino acids.

The rearrangement uses TRBV9 and TRBJ1-6; weak D call: TRBD1 (6 bases). V shed 4 bases and J shed 11 bases, with 16 bases lying between them. Germline V gene lookup returns CDR1 SGDLS and CDR2 YYNGEE. The CDR3 sequence is 14 residues long. The DNA of the CDR3 is TGTGCCAGCAGCCTTAGACAGGTCGGAACACCCCTCCACTTT. It is translated as CASSLRQVGTPLHF.

The V call is TRBV7-6, the J call TRBJ2-7; TRBD2 agrees at 9 bases. Looked up from germline, CDR1 is SGHVS and CDR2 is FNYEAQ. The CDR3 extends over 15 amino acids. V lost 5 bases, J lost 0 bases, and 5 bases stayed unmatched. CDR3 sequence reads: CASSKLAGLSYEQYF. CDR3 nucleotide sequence: TGTGCCAGCAGCAAACTAGCGGGCCTCTCCTACGAGCAGTACTTC.

The chain carries TRBV4-2 and TRBJ1-2; D gene unclear. The V end was cut by 3 bases, the J end by 3 bases, with 20 bases between. Germline values: CDR1 LGHNA, CDR2 YNFKEQ. This CDR3 has 17 residues. CDR3 DNA: TGTGCCAGCAGCCATGAGTCCCAGCTCTTTGCGGACTATGGCTACACCTTC. Translation gives CASSHESQLFADYGYTF.

V gene TRBV2 combines with J gene TRBJ2-5, with 13 bases that match TRBD2. Germline CDR1 reads SNHLY; CDR2 reads FYNNEI. This CDR3 comprises 19 residues. With 5 bases clipped from V and 2 bases from J, the junction kept 14 bases outside the gene matches. The CDR3 region is CASSPHPTLTSGGQETQYF. In nucleotides, the CDR3 is TGTGCCAGCAGTCCGCACCCCACCTTGACTAGCGGGGGGCAAGAGACCCAGTACTTC.

This chain joins TRBV7-9 and TRBJ1-3; D call uncertain. Trimming took off 8 bases at V and 0 bases at J, with 20 bases between the two ends. The CDR3 totals 17 residues. The germline V gene has CDR1 SEHNR and CDR2 FQNEAQ (reference sequence). As DNA, the CDR3 is TGTGCCAGCTCACGTCTACCCGGGCCGAGCTCTGGAAACACCATATATTTT. As protein: CASSRLPGPSSGNTIYF.

The chain links TRBV3-1 (or the pseudogene TRBV3-2) to TRBJ2-1, with D unclear. Germline CDR1 is LGHDT and CDR2 is YNNKEL (reference sequence). V lost 4 bases and J 12 bases, leaving 16 bases between the germline ends. This CDR3 contains 13 residues. CDR3 in DNA: TGTGCCAGCAGCCTAGGCCCGCCGAGTTGGCAGTTCTTC. It yields the protein CASSLGPPSWQFF.